Shown below are 9 T cell receptor beta chains from a single sample sequenced in a study of ipilimumab plus nivolumab after autologous stem cell transplantation. The repertoire was sequenced with immunoSEQ multiplex PCR; TCRdb's copy has only in-frame clones and lacks some. The repertoire holds 43,000 or so clones, about 88% seen once, with 0.88% in the top ten. The specimen was PBMCs, collected in a trial of ipilimumab plus nivolumab as post-transplant consolidation. The receptors were sampled from a male donor with multiple myeloma.

The chain uses TRBV5-4 and TRBJ2-1; TRBD1 is a possible D gene (6 bases). Germline CDR1 is SGHNT and CDR2 is YYREEE (reference sequence). The CDR3 runs to 13 residues. Trimming removed 5 bases from V and 6 bases from J, with 12 bases in between. CDR3: CASSFDRTNEQFF. Written as DNA, the CDR3 is TGTGCCAGCAGTTTCGACAGGACCAATGAGCAGTTCTTC.

With respect to this clone: At one of its ends the junction is not consistent with the germline gene, which may arise from a read error. The chain joins TRBV7-7 to TRBJ2-1, with 10 bases fitting TRBD2. The germline V gene has CDR1 SSHAT and CDR2 FNYEAQ (reference sequence). The length of the CDR3 is 15 residues. The CDR3 nucleotides are TGTGCTAGCAGGCCTAGCGGGAGTTCCTACAATGAGCAGTTCTTC. Its translation: CASRPSGSSYNEQFF.

The genes are TRBV2 and TRBJ1-1; D gene ambiguous. There are 14 residues in the CDR3. V shed 6 bases and J shed 0 bases, with 11 bases lying between them. Germline CDR1 SNHLY, CDR2 FYNNEI. This CDR3 is CASRLSELNTEAFF. The DNA of the CDR3 is TGTGCCAGCAGGCTCTCCGAATTGAACACTGAAGCTTTCTTT.

The V gene is TRBV5-6, the J gene TRBJ2-3, with unresolved D. CDR1 and CDR2 (germline): SGHDT, YYEEEE. Trimming pared 0 bases from V and 1 base from J, leaving 9 bases between. The CDR3 extends over 15 amino acids. CDR3 DNA: TGTGCCAGCAGCTTGGGTGGTTTGGGCACAGATACGCAGTATTTT. It encodes CASSLGGLGTDTQYF.

This clone turned up a few times. CDR3 bases: TGTGCCAGCAGCTTAACGACAGAAAACATTCAGTACTTC. Translated, it gives CASSLTTENIQYF. V gene TRBV7-3 combines with J gene TRBJ2-4, with D maybe TRBD1 (5 bases). The CDR3 consists of 13 residues. Trimming took off 0 bases at V and 5 bases at J, with 5 bases between the two ends. The germline CDR1 and CDR2 sequences are SGHTA and FQGTGA. The whole variable domain, remainder taken from reference TRBV7-3 and TRBJ2-4, is GAGVSQTPSNKVTEKGKYVELRCDPISGHTALYWYRQSLGQGPEFLIYFQGTGAADDSGLPNDRFFAVRPEGSVSTLKIQRTERGDSAVYLCASSLTTENIQYFGAGTRLSVL.

This clone was observed once. The CDR3 coding sequence is TGTGCCAGCAGCACTTCGATGACCGAGGATTCACCCCTCCACTTT. It is translated as CASSTSMTEDSPLHF. This chain joins TRBV7-2 and TRBJ1-6; D gene ambiguous. Trimming took off 5 bases at V and 8 bases at J, with 16 bases between the two ends. Germline-derived CDR1 and CDR2 are SGHTA and FQGNSA. CDR3 length: 15 amino acids.

The genes are TRBV7-2 and TRBJ1-5; D may be TRBD1 (6 bases). The CDR3 has 16 amino acids. V lost 5 bases and J 3 bases, leaving 17 bases between the germline ends. Germline values: CDR1 SGHTA, CDR2 FQGNSA. Here the CDR3 DNA reads TGTGCCAGCAGCCCACGAGGGGGAGCCCCCAATCAGCCCCAGCATTTT. This translates into CASSPRGGAPNQPQHF.

A few counts support this clone. The CDR3 DNA is TGTGCCAGCAGTTTTCGCCGACAGGGTAGGACCTACGAGCAGTACTTC. Translating gives CASSFRRQGRTYEQYF. The chain uses TRBV27 and TRBJ2-7; TRBD1 agrees at 7 bases. Trimming cost V 3 bases and J 2 bases; bases outside gene matches: 10. Per germline, CDR1 MNHEY and CDR2 SMNVEV (reference sequence). CDR3 length: 16 amino acids.

This chain joins TRBV19 and TRBJ1-4; possibly TRBD1 for D (5 bases). V was shortened by 2 bases and J by 1 base, with 14 bases between the two germline ends. The germline gives CDR1 LNHDA, CDR2 SQIVND (reference sequence). This CDR3 has 17 residues. The CDR3 reads CASSIILGRGTNEKLFF. The CDR3, as DNA: TGTGCCAGTAGTATAATCTTGGGACGCGGAACTAATGAAAAACTGTTTTTT.